This T cell receptor (beta chain) is drawn from a study of regulatory T cells in long-lasting Graves disease (TCRdb year 2021). About the full investigation: Antithyroid drugs had been taken for less than 3 months by newly diagnosed Graves' disease patients. A total of 33 samples underwent TCR sequencing, from about 13 patients with persistent Graves' disease and some 20 patients with newly diagnosed Graves' disease. Persistent Graves' disease patients were compared with newly diagnosed Graves' disease patients by peripheral blood TCR sequencing and RNA sequencing. The study took place in China and was registered as a clinical trial. Overall results and qualifications from the work: Only the TCR beta chain was sequenced and analyzed. Preferential use of TRBV28, TRBJ1-2 and TRBJ2-5 was observed in persistent disease, whereas TRBV20-1 and TRBJ2-1 were favored in newly diagnosed disease. Persistent patients shared more public clonotypes among themselves (around 2,500) than newly diagnosed patients did (more than 950). Compared with newly diagnosed patients, patients with persistent Graves' disease had lower TCR Shannon entropy and fewer highly expanded clones, which suggests clonal expansion. Because the primary lesion, thyroid tissue, could not be accessed, the study looked at peripheral blood alone. The authors acknowledged the small sample size as a limitation that may reduce accuracy.

CDR1 and CDR2, looked up from the germline V gene, are MNHEY and SVGEGT. V sheds 4 bases and J sheds 3 bases, leaving 13 bases between their ends. The CDR3, from cysteine to phenylalanine, totals 14 residues. Only the CDR3 DNA stays, 42 bases, in frame from base 1. In this sample, this clonotype turned up many times. The antigen it binds to is not known. Base qualities are not recorded, but no much larger clone differs from it by a single base. Library prep was done by multiplex PCR. TCRdb names Illumina HiSeq 4000 as the instrument used. CDR3 regions were amplified by Arm-PCR with iRepertoire HTBI primers to construct TCR beta libraries. Gel purification was performed on PCR products prior to sequencing. The authors processed their data as follows. Gene usage analysis of CDR3 amino acid clonotypes relied on the 55 to 80 TRBV and 15 or so TRBJ segments identified across samples. COPE and FqMerger were used to merge filtered high-quality paired reads into contigs. BLAST was used to align contigs to the IMGT TRBV, TRBD and TRBJ reference genes, and CDR3 was defined following IMGT. Any clonotype with a frequency above 0.1% was classified as a highly expanded clone. Shannon entropy was used to measure repertoire diversity, and the Gini coefficient was used to measure V-J evenness. Public clonotypes were defined as clonotypes shared by more than one individual. The public reads were reprocessed in TCRdb via fastp at Q25 and MiXCR, keeping in-frame beta chains. When rows share a CDR3 protein, they turn into one entry using the most common DNA and genes. These V and J calls derive from TCRdb rather than the authors' analysis. A total of 400,000 to 450,000 distinct CDR3 sequences appear in this sample, about 16% of them only once. About a sixth of the sample is taken by the ten largest.

The time point label, as the study defines it: newly diagnosed GD, antithyroid drugs for less than 3 months. RNA was extracted from PBMCs in TRIzol for both TCR sequencing and RNA sequencing. The diagnosis of Graves' disease was made according to American Thyroid Association guidelines. Recruitment of patients was carried out at an endocrinology department in Xi'an, China. From each patient, about 9 milliliters of peripheral blood was collected into an EDTA anticoagulant tube. Ficoll Paque Plus density gradient separation was used to isolate PBMCs, and no further T cell sorting was performed. An Agilent 2100 Bioanalyzer and agarose gel were used to check RNA quality, while a NanoDrop 2000 measured RNA concentration. These same data were also listed under a study on T cells in Graves' hyperthyroidism and ophthalmopathy. Taken from the second paper: Stable Graves' hyperthyroidism was defined as the absence of progression to ophthalmopathy over 18 months of follow-up. Hyperthyroidism patients were aged 18 to 65 years and newly diagnosed, with disease duration of less than 2 months. Exclusion was applied to patients with uncontrolled infections, other autoimmune diseases, pregnancy or lactation. Diagnoses were based on clinical symptoms, serum thyroxine and TRAb, thyroid ultrasound and orbital computed tomography. A first-round RT-PCR of the TCR CDR3 used the HTBI primer set with the Qiagen OneStep RT-PCR kit. Most expanded thyroid clonotypes (frequency above 0.001) were also detected in blood, a finding suggesting that blood repertoires may reflect thyroid immune responses. A 13 V-J signature model separated ophthalmopathy from stable hyperthyroidism, with about 88% sensitivity and around 84% specificity in cross-validation and 80%/75% in testing. During validation, the model predicted progression to ophthalmopathy a median of around 6 months ahead of onset, with almost 71% sensitivity and 72.22% specificity. A discovery cohort of about a hundred patients, about 40 with Graves' ophthalmopathy and 55 to 65 with stable Graves' hyperthyroidism, was used to find distinguishing TCR V-J signatures. Prospective prediction of ophthalmopathy was tested in an independent validation cohort of 18 to 20 hyperthyroidism patients and 17 patients who later progressed to ophthalmopathy. The 75 to 100 discovery patients were divided at random into training and test sets in a 7:3 ratio. In addition, the study compared T-cell repertoires in thyroid tissue and in blood from about 6 Graves' hyperthyroidism patients. After sampling, hyperthyroidism patients received methimazole starting at 30 mg daily, and ophthalmopathy patients received high-dose intravenous methylprednisolone. The libraries were constructed in a second round of multiplex PCR and then size-selected and purified. Libraries were sequenced paired-end with 100 bp reads on an Illumina HiSeq2000. SOAPnuke was used to process the raw data, removing reads that contained adapters or uncalled bases, had a mean Phred below 15, or lacked an exact match to the constant primer or identifier. High-quality paired reads were merged with COPE v1.2.5, and unique nucleotide sequences were defined as clonotypes. MiTCR v1.1 was used to align clonotypes to the IMGT TRBV, TRBD and TRBJ reference segments. Only V-J combinations with frequency above 0.0001, covering roughly 99% of repertoires, were analysed. A TCS score was defined as the ratio of F50 (clonal expansion) to E x V (chaos), with BLOSUM62-based TCRdist applied between CDR3 peptides within each V-J. Welch's t-statistics and random forest reduced fewer than 550 V-J features to 13, which were used in a naive Bayes classifier (R e1071). Sample size was not statistically predetermined, and investigators were not blinded to group allocation. The paper reports TCR Vbeta CDR3 sequencing of approximately 140 peripheral blood samples: approximately 41 ophthalmopathy, under 80 hyperthyroidism and 17 progressor patients.

Sequenced material: peripheral blood mononuclear cells (PBMCs), taken at new diagnosis, from a patient treated with antithyroid drugs. Here the chain combines TRBV6-2 or TRBV6-3 and TRBJ2-7; no D gene can be assigned with confidence. This clonotype was sampled from a woman in her 30s with Graves disease. Donor details come from another sample of the same person, matched by shared clones. The DNA reads as follows: TGTGCCAGCAGTTTGGGCGGAGACCGCTACGAGCAGTACTTC. The translation is CASSLGGDRYEQYF.